This TCR beta chain appears in the sequencing data of a study of CD8 T cells in Susac syndrome. FACS was used to enrich TEMRA cells, whereas the CD8+ and CD4+ T cells were obtained by negative isolation. Looked up from germline, CDR1 is ENHRY and CDR2 is SYGVKD. The CDR3 is 14 residues long. Trimming took 6 bases from V and 10 from J; bases not matched to a gene: 5. Random hexamers were used to reverse transcribe an amount of about 0.45 to 1 ug RNA. Across 54 Vbeta and 13 Jbeta, TCR beta CDR3 was amplified with immunoSEQ multiplex PCR. TCRdb itself ran the immunoSEQ multiplex PCR reads through MiXCR, one entry per CDR3 protein. This sample has 130,000 to 150,000 distinct CDR3 sequences, with approximately 93% found just once.

Material: CD4+ T cells from PBMCs. This clonotype was obtained from a human donor in good health. This chain links TRBV10-3 with TRBJ2-1; 14 bases map to TRBD2. This CDR3 reads CAIRGLAGVGEQFF. CDR3 in DNA: TGTGCCATCAGGGGACTAGCGGGAGTAGGGGAGCAGTTCTTC.